This T cell receptor beta chain was sequenced for a study of blood T cell repertoires in COVID-19. In the source study's methods: Amplification of reference gene primers provided the estimated nucleated cell counts. TCRdb keeps only in-frame clones here, not all; method: immunoSEQ multiplex PCR. That table supplies the V and J calls and clone size; D and trimming were determined from the DNA. This table has 100,000 to 150,000 clones, approximately 84% appearing once. This receptor was obtained from a woman of 80 years or more with acute or convalescent COVID-19. The sequenced material came from peripheral blood.

The CDR3 protein is CASRQGAKNIQYF. In DNA, the CDR3 is TGTGCCAGCAGACAGGGGGCCAAAAACATTCAGTACTTC. V and J are TRBV6-6 and TRBJ2-4; 7 positions agree with TRBD1. V shed 6 bases, J shed 1 base, and the junction held 0 bases outside the gene matches. Germline CDR1 reads MNHNY; CDR2 reads SVGAGI (reference sequence). The CDR3 covers 13 residues.